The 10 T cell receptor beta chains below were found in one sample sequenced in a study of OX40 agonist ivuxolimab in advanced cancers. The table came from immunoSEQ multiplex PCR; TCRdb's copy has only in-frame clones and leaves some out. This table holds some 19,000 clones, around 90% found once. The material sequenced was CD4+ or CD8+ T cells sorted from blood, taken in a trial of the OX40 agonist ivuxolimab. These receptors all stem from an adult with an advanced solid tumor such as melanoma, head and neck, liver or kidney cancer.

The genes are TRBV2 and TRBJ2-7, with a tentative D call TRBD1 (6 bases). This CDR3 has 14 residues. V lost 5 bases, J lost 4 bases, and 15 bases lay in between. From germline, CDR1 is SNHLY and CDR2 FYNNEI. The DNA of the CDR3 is TGTGCCAGCAGTCCGGGACACGGAAATTACGAGCAGTACTTC. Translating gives CASSPGHGNYEQYF.

Here the CDR3 reads CASSFLVDTEAFF. CDR3 coding DNA: TGTGCCAGCAGCTTCCTTGTGGACACTGAAGCTTTCTTT. This chain connects TRBV7-9 to TRBJ1-1; D remains ambiguous. V lost 3 bases and J 3 bases, leaving 8 bases between the germline ends. The germline V gene encodes CDR1 SEHNR and CDR2 FQNEAQ (reference sequence). The CDR3 totals 13 residues.

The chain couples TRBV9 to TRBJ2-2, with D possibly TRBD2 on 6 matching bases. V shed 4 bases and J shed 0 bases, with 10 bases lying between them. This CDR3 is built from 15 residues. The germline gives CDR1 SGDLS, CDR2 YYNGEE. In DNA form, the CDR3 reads TGTGCCAGCAGCTTCAGCGGGTCGAACACCGGGGAGCTGTTTTTT. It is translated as CASSFSGSNTGELFF.

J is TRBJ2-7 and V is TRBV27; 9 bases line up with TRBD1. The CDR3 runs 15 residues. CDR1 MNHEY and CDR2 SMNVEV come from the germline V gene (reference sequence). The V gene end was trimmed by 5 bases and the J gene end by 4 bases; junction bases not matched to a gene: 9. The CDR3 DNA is TGTGCCAGCAGTGACGGACAGGGGATGGGTTACGAGCAGTACTTC. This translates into CASSDGQGMGYEQYF.

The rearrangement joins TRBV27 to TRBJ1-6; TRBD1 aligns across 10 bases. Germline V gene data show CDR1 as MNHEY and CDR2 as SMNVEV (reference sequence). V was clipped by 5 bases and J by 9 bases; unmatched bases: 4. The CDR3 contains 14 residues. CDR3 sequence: CASSPGTGVSPLHF. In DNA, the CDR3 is TGTGCCAGCAGTCCGGGGACAGGGGTTTCACCCCTCCACTTT.

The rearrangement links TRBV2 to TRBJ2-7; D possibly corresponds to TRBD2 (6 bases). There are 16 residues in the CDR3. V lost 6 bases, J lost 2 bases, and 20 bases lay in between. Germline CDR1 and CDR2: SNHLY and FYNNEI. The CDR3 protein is CASRVIGGIGTYEQYF. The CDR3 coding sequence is TGTGCCAGCAGAGTGATAGGAGGGATTGGGACCTACGAGCAGTACTTC.

CDR3 DNA sequence: TGTGCCAGCAGCGTAGGAGGAGGGGTTAACTACGAGCAGTACTTC. It encodes CASSVGGGVNYEQYF. The J gene is TRBJ2-5, the V gene TRBV9; the D gene is possibly TRBD2 (6 bases). Near its end, the DNA agrees better with TRBJ2-7, so the J call may be wrong. Germline lookup yields CDR1 SGDLS and CDR2 YYNGEE. The CDR3 has 15 residues.

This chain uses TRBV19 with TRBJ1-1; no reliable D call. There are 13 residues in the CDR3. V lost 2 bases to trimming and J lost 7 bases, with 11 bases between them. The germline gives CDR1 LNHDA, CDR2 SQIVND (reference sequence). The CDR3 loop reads CASSITRASEAFF. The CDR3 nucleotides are TGTGCCAGTAGTATAACCAGAGCAAGTGAAGCTTTCTTT.

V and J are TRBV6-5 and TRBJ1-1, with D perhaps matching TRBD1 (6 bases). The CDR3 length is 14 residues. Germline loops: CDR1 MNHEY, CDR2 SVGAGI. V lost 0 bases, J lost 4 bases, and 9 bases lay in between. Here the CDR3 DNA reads TGTGCCAGCAGTTACTCGCGGGGGCGCACTGAAGCTTTCTTT. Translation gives CASSYSRGRTEAFF.

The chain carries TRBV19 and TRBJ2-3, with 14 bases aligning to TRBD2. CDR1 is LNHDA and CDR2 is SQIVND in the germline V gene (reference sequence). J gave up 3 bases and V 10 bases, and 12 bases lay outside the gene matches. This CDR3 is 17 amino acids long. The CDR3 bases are TGTGCCACCCGGCCCGGGACTAGCGGGAGTGGGACAGATACGCAGTATTTT. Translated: CATRPGTSGSGTDTQYF.